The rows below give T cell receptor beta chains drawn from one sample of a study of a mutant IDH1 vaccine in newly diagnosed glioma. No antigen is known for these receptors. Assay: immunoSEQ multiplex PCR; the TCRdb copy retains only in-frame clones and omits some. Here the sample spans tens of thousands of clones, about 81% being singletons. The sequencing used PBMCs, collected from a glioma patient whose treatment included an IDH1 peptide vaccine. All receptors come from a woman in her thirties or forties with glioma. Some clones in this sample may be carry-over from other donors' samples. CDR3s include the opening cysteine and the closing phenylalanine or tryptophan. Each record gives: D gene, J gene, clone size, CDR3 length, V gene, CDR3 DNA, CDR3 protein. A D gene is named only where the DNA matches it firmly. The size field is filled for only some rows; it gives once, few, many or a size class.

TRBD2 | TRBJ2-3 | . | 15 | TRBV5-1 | TGCGCCAGCAGCTCAACCGGGACTAGCGCAGATACGCAGTATTTT | CASSSTGTSADTQYF
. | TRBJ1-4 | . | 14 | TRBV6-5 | TGTGCCAGTCGGGCGGGGGGCCGTAATGAAAAACTGTTTTTT | CASRAGGRNEKLFF
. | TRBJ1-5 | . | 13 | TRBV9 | TGTGCCAGCAGCGAATCCGACAATCAGCCCCAGCATTTT | CASSESDNQPQHF
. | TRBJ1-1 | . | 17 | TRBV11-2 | TGTGCCAGCAGCTTAGATAAAGTCCTACAGGGTAGAACTGAAGCTTTCTTT | CASSLDKVLQGRTEAFF
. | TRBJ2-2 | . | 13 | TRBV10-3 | TGTGCCATCAAATCCGGCAGCACCGGGGAGCTGTTTTTT | CAIKSGSTGELFF
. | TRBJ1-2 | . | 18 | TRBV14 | TGTGCCAGCAGCCAAGTGGAGACAACAAAACCCACTAACTATGGCTACACCTTC | CASSQVETTKPTNYGYTF
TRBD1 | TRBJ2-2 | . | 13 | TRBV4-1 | TGCGCCAGCAGACAGGGGGTCACCGGGGAGCTGTTTTTT | CASRQGVTGELFF
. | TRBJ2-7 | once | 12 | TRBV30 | TGTGCCTGGAGTCGAGGGCCCTACGAGCAGTACTTC | CAWSRGPYEQYF
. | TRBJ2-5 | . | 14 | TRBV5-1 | TGCGCCAGCAGCTTGGGCAGAAAGCAAGAGACCCAGTACTTC | CASSLGRKQETQYF
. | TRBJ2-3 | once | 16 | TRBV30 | TGTGCCTGGAGTGTACGAATACAGGGACTCACAGATACGCAGTATTTT | CAWSVRIQGLTDTQYF
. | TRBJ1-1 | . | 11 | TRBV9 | TGTGCCAGCAGCGGCAGGGGAAGGACTTTCTTT | CASSGRGRTFF
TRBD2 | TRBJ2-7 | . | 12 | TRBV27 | TGTGCCAGCAGTTCCCGGGAGGACGAGCAGTACTTC | CASSSREDEQYF
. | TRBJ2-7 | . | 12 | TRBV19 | TGTGCCAGTAGTATAGCCACCGGACCGGCTGCCTTC | CASSIATGPAAF
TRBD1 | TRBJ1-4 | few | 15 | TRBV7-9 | TGTGCCAGCAGCTTAGCGCTAGGGGGCGGTGAAAAACTGTTTTTT | CASSLALGGGEKLFF
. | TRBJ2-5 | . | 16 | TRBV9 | TGTGCCAGCAGCGTAGAAGACCAGGGTCCCCAAGAGACCCAGTACTTC | CASSVEDQGPQETQYF
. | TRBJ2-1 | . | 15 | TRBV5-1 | TGCGCCAGCAGCTTGGGCGGGACGGACGGGGATGAGCAGTTCTTC | CASSLGGTDGDEQFF
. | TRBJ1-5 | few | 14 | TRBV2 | TGTGCCAGCAGTCAAGGGAATAACAATCAGCCCCAGCATTTT | CASSQGNNNQPQHF
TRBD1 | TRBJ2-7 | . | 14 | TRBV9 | TGTGCCAGCAGCCCAGGACAGGGGGGGTACGAGCAGTACTTC | CASSPGQGGYEQYF
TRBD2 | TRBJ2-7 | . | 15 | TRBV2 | TGTGCCATCGTGGGACTAGCGGGGGGGACGGACGAGCAGTACTTC | CAIVGLAGGTDEQYF
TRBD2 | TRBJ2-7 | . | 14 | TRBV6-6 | TGTGCCAGCAGTTACACGGGACTATACTACGAGCAGTACTTC | CASSYTGLYYEQYF
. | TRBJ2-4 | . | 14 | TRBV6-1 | TGTGCCAGCAGCCCGAAGGTCGGGGAAGGGGTTCAGTACTTC | CASSPKVGEGVQYF
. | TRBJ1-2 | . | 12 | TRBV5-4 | TGTGCCAGCAGCTTGGATCGGGGTGGCTACACCTTC | CASSLDRGGYTF
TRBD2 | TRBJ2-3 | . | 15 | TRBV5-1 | TGCGCCAGCAGCCCGGGACTAGCAGGTGCAGATACGCAGTATTTT | CASSPGLAGADTQYF
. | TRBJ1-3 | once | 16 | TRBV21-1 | TGTGCCAGCATCCTAACCTGGACCCTCTCTGGAAACACCATATATTTT | CASILTWTLSGNTIYF
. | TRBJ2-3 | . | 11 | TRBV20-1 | TGCAGTGCGATCGCAGGTGACCGGAGGTATTTT | CSAIAGDRRYF
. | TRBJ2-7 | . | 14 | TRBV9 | TGTGCCAGCAGCGCGCCCGATCTGGGCTACGAGCAGTACTTC | CASSAPDLGYEQYF
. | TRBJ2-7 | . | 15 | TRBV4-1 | TGCGCCAGCAGCCAAGATCGCGGGTACTCCTACGAGCAGTACTTC | CASSQDRGYSYEQYF